This TCR beta chain was observed in a study of OX40 agonist ivuxolimab in advanced cancers. Study-wide points: CD4+ and CD8+ blood T cells expanded clonally by week 6 at 0.1 to 3.0 mg/kg. Averaging showed that CD8+ T cells had more expanded clones than CD4+ did.

This clone appeared a few times. Its matching antigen is unknown. The table came from immunoSEQ multiplex PCR; TCRdb's copy has only in-frame clones and leaves some out. The sample includes around 48,000 clones, under 85% of them seen just once. Trimming pared 5 bases from V and 5 bases from J, leaving 16 bases between. Looked up from germline, CDR1 is SGHAT and CDR2 is FQDESV (reference sequence). The CDR3 spans 16 residues. Sample: CD4+ or CD8+ T cells sorted from blood, taken in a trial of the OX40 agonist ivuxolimab. This sequence was found in an adult with an advanced solid tumor such as melanoma, head and neck, liver or kidney cancer. The V and J genes are TRBV11-1 and TRBJ1-6, with unresolved D. CDR3 bases: TGTGCCAGCAGCCAGTCAGCGGCCAGAGATAATTCACCCCTCCACTTT. The encoded protein is CASSQSAARDNSPLHF.